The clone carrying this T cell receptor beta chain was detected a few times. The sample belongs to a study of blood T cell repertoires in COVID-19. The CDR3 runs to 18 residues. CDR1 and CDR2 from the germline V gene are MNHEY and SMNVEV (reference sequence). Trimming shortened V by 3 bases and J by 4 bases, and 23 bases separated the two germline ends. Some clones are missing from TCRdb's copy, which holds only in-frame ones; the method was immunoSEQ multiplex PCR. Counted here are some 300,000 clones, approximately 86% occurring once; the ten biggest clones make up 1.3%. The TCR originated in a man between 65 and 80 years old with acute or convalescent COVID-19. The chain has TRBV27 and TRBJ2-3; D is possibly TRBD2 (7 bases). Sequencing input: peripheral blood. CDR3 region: CASSFIRGRGSTADTQYF. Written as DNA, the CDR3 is TGTGCCAGCAGTTTTATCCGGGGGAGGGGGTCGACAGCAGATACGCAGTATTTT.